This T cell receptor beta chain was found in a study of T cell responses to AZD1222 COVID-19 vaccine (dated by TCRdb to the early 2020s). With respect to the entire study: AZD1222 recipients whose second dose came at about 4 weeks and those whose second dose came at about 12 weeks were combined into one group, since spike-specific TCR depth and breadth did not differ between the two schedules. A total of over 230 trial participants underwent TCR sequencing, of whom roughly 210 had received two doses of AZD1222 and about 26 had received two doses of the MenACWY control vaccine. Enrollment into the trials was organized by age into subgroups of 18-55, 56-69 and 70-plus years, and those subgroups contained roughly 150, 30 and 60 TCR-sequenced participants, respectively.

The germline V gene encodes CDR1 SGHVS and CDR2 FQNEAQ. Its CDR3 holds 16 amino acids, cysteine through phenylalanine. The sequence is cut down to CDR3 DNA, 48 bases in frame from base 1. Cut back by 5 bases and 4 bases, the V and J ends lie 20 bases apart. The CDR3 regions of human TCRbeta chains were subjected to immunosequencing. Turning to the authors' computational methods: Repertoire TCRs were checked for matches against a reference library of SARS-CoV-2-specific TCRs that had been generated using the MIRA antigen-specificity platform. Breadth was defined as the fraction of unique TCRs that were SARS-CoV-2-associated, and depth was defined as the fraction of total T cells that were SARS-CoV-2-associated. Using the MIRA data, each spike-specific TCR was mapped to the spike region that the TCR reacts to and placed in a CD4 or CD8 class. Log10-transformed breadth and depth values were compared by one-way ANOVA with Sidak's multiple comparisons tests. TCRdb obtained this table from immuneACCESS and retained in-frame rearrangements with V and J assigned. These tables miss some clones; where compared with another copy, unresolved V genes account for less than half of the shortfall, and the remainder is unexplained. The V and J calls and clone size were taken over from that table, and D and trimming were inferred from the DNA. Across this sample there are 100,000 to 150,000 clones, with over 80% seen only once. The biggest ten clones account for approximately 1% of the sample.

Study-wide findings and limitations: Because no day 14 peak-response samples were available, repertoires were characterized only after the peak T cell response. Participants were mostly white British, with more females than males. The authors suggested clonal diversity may have been underestimated. Conclusions about previously exposed vaccinees are limited because only a handful of AZD1222 recipients were SARS-CoV-2 seropositive at baseline. The 56-69-year group was small, and its depth increase did not reach significance, likely because of low power. The whole spike protein was spanned by vaccine-associated CD4 TCRs, and dominant responses were seen in regions 160-218 and 743-854. Epitopes outside the regions mutated in the B.1.351 and B.1.1.7 variants were reportedly recognized by nearly half of the unique spike-specific TCRs. After two AZD1222 doses, both the breadth and the depth of spike-specific TCRs were significantly higher than at day 0 and than in MenACWY recipients.

According to the study, the label for this sample's time point signals: baseline before first vaccination. Vaccinee samples were obtained from the UK trials COV001 and COV002, which included a single-blind randomized controlled phase 2/3 trial of AZD1222 (ChAdOx1 nCoV-19) in healthy adults. For TCRbeta chain sequencing, PBMC samples from trial participants were taken at day 0 and at day 28 after the second dose. Note on this clone: It has no known antigen specificity. Qualities for individual bases were not recorded, and no much larger clone is one base off.

This sequence originates from an adult in good health. The chain was built from TRBV7-8 and TRBJ1-2; TRBD1 might be the D gene, on 5 matching bases. This specimen was peripheral blood, taken on day 0 of AZD1222 vaccination. The sequenced DNA: TGTGCCAGCAGCAGAAGAAATAAAGACAGTATCTATGGCTACACCTTC. The resulting protein is CASSRRNKDSIYGYTF.